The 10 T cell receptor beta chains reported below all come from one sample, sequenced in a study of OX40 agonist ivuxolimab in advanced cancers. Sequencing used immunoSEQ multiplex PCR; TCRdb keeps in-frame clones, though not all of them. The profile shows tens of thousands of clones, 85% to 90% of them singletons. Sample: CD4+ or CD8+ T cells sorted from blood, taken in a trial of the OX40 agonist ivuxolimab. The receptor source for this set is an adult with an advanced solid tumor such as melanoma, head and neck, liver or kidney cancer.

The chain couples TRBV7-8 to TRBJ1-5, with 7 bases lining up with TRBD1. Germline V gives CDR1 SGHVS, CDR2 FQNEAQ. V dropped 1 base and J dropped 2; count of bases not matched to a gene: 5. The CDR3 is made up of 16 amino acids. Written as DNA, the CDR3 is TGTGCCAGCAGCTTAGTAGGGGGCGTAGGCAATCAGCCCCAGCATTTT. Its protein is CASSLVGGVGNQPQHF.

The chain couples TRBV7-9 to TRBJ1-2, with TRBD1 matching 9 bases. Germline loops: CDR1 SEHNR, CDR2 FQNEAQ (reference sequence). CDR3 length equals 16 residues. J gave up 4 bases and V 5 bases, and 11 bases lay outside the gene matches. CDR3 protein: CASSGTGTVLGYGYTF. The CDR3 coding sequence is TGTGCCAGCAGCGGGACAGGGACGGTATTAGGCTATGGCTACACCTTC.

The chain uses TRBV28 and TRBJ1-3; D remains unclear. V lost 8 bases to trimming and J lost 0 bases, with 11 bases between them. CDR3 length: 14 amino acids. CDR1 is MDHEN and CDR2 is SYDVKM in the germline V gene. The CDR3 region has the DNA TGTGCCAGCGGGCCTCTGTTCTCTGGAAACACCATATATTTT. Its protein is CASGPLFSGNTIYF.

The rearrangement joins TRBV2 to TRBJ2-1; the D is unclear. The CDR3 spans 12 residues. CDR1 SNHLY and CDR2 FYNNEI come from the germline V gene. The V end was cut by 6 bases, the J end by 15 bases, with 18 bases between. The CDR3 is CASSYSPGSRFF. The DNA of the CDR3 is TGTGCCAGCAGCTATTCCCCGGGTTCGCGGTTCTTC.

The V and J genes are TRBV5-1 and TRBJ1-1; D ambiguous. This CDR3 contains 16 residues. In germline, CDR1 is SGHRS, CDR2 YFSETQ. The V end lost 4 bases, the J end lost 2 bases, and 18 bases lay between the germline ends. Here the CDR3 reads CASSPEEGGVNTEAFF. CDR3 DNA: TGCGCCAGCAGCCCCGAGGAGGGTGGTGTCAACACTGAAGCTTTCTTT. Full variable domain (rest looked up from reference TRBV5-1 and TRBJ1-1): KAGVTQTPRYLIKTRGQQVTLSCSPISGHRSVSWYQQTPGQGLQFLFEYFSETQRNKGNFPGRFSGRQFSNSRSEMNVSTLELGDSALYLCASSPEEGGVNTEAFFGQGTRLTVV.

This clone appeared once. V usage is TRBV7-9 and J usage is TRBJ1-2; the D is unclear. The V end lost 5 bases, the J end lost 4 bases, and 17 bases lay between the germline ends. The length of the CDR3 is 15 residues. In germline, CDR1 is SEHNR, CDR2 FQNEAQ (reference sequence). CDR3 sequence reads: CASSLLGIGSYGYTF. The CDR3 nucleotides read TGTGCCAGCAGCCTGTTGGGGATTGGAAGCTATGGCTACACCTTC.

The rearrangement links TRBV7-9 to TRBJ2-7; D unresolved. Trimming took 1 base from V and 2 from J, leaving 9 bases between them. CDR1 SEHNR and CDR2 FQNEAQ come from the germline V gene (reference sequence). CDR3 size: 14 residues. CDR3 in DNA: TGTGCCAGCAGCTTAGATGTCAGCCCCTACGAGCAGTACTTC. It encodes CASSLDVSPYEQYF.

DNA of the CDR3: TGTGCCAGCAGCTTAAACAGGGAAAGGTACGAGCAGTACTTC. Translated, it gives CASSLNRERYEQYF. The chain has TRBV7-2 and TRBJ2-7, with D possibly TRBD1 on 6 matching bases. This CDR3 is 14 amino acids long. Looked up from germline, CDR1 is SGHTA and CDR2 is FQGNSA. The V end was cut by 2 bases, the J end by 4 bases, with 12 bases between.

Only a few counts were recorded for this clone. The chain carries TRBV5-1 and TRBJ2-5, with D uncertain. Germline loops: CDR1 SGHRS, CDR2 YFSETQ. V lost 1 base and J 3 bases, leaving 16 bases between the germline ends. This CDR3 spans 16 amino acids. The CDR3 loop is CASSLTTGRRKETQYF. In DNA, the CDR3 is TGCGCCAGCAGCTTGACGACTGGTCGTAGGAAAGAGACCCAGTACTTC.

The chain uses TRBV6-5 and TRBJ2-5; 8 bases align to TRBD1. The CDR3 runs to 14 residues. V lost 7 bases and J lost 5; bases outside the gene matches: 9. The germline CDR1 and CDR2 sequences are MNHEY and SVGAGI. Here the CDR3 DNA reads TGTGCCAGCACCGCCCCAGGGGGCGGGGAGACCCAGTACTTC. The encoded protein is CASTAPGGGETQYF.